The 17 T cell receptor beta chains listed next were all sequenced from one sample in a study of T cell responses to AZD1222 COVID-19 vaccine. This table comes from immunoSEQ multiplex PCR, and its TCRdb copy is limited to in-frame clones, with some not included. The sample shows 150,000 or so clones, 85% to 90% of them seen only once. The material sequenced was peripheral blood, taken on day 0 of AZD1222 vaccination. These receptors originate from an adult in good health.

This CDR3 reads CASSVGLAGGPPYEQYF. CDR3 in DNA: TGTGCCAGTAGCGTCGGACTAGCGGGAGGGCCGCCGTACGAGCAGTACTTC. This chain connects TRBV19 to TRBJ2-7; 15 bases are shared with TRBD2. There are 17 residues in the CDR3. V shed 6 bases and J 4 bases; nucleotides not matched to a gene: 10. Germline V gives CDR1 LNHDA, CDR2 SQIVND (reference sequence).

This sequence joins TRBV18 and TRBJ1-2; 7 bases fit TRBD1. Per the germline V gene, CDR1 is KGHSH and CDR2 is LQKENI. There are 15 residues in the CDR3. V was pared by 0 bases and J by 4 bases, with 5 bases of the junction left unmatched. The CDR3 sequence: CASSPPTGTLYGYTF. In nucleotides, the CDR3 is TGTGCCAGCTCACCACCGACAGGGACCCTCTATGGCTACACCTTC.

The rearrangement uses TRBV28 and TRBJ2-2; a possible D gene is TRBD2 (6 bases). The CDR3 has 12 residues. Trimming pared 5 bases from V and 7 bases from J, leaving 8 bases between. Looked up from germline, CDR1 is MDHEN and CDR2 is SYDVKM. For the CDR3, the DNA is TGTGCCAGCAGTCAGGGAGGCGGGGAGCTGTTTTTT. Its translation: CASSQGGGELFF.

The chain employs TRBV7-5 and TRBJ2-3; the table gives TRBD1 as D, unverified against the DNA. TRBV7-5 is a pseudogene locus. This CDR3 is built from 17 residues. CDR3 amino acids: CARSMPRTGGASDTQYF. CDR3 nucleotide sequence: TGTGCCAGAAGCATGCCTAGGACAGGGGGCGCGTCAGATACGCAGTATTTT.

This chain uses TRBV29-1 with TRBJ1-4; perhaps TRBD1 as D (6 bases). Germline CDR1 reads SQVTM; CDR2 reads ANQGSEA. Trimming removed 4 bases from V and 8 bases from J, with 17 bases in between. This CDR3 contains 14 residues. CDR3 bases: TGCAGCGTTGGGGCTACAGGGATTGGCGAAAAACTGTTTTTT. It encodes CSVGATGIGEKLFF.

V and J are TRBV7-2 and TRBJ2-1; 10 positions agree with TRBD2. Germline-derived CDR1 and CDR2 are SGHTA and FQGNSA. V trimming: 5 bases; J trimming: 8 bases; junction bases outside the gene matches: 9. CDR3 length: 15 amino acids. The CDR3 sequence is CASSAMSGRAHEQFF. The DNA of the CDR3 is TGTGCCAGCAGCGCCATGAGCGGGAGGGCTCATGAGCAGTTCTTC.

The gene calls are TRBV6-1 and TRBJ1-3; D is ambiguous. The CDR3 loop spans 16 amino acids. Per germline, CDR1 MNHNS and CDR2 SASEGT. Deletions cut 1 base from V and 0 bases from J, with 10 bases between. For the CDR3, the DNA is TGTGCCAGCAGTGAAGGTCGGATTCTCTCTGGAAACACCATATATTTT. This sequence encodes CASSEGRILSGNTIYF.

This clone appeared a single time. V is TRBV28 and J is TRBJ2-7, with 8 nucleotides matching TRBD2. With 2 bases clipped from V and 6 bases from J, the junction kept 6 bases outside the gene matches. The germline V gene has CDR1 MDHEN and CDR2 SYDVKM. The CDR3 is 14 residues long. The chain's CDR3 is CASSLGGAGGEQYV. Here the CDR3 DNA reads TGTGCCAGCAGTTTAGGGGGTGCGGGGGGCGAGCAGTACGTC.

The rearrangement joins TRBV28 to TRBJ1-2; 8 bases align to TRBD1. V gave up 6 bases and J gave up 6 bases; unmatched junction bases: 6. This CDR3 spans 13 amino acids. CDR1 and CDR2 from the germline V gene are MDHEN and SYDVKM. The CDR3 loop reads CASSQDRDHGYTF. CDR3 in DNA: TGTGCCAGCAGCCAGGACAGGGATCATGGCTACACCTTC.

Comment on this clone: This specimen includes other DNA sequences encoding the same CDR3. The chain carries TRBV28 and TRBJ1-2; D gene ambiguous. This CDR3 is 12 amino acids long. The germline CDR1 and CDR2 sequences are MDHEN and SYDVKM. The V gene lost 4 bases and the J gene lost 4 bases, with 7 bases spanning the gap. CDR3 residues: CASSSDVYGYTF. CDR3 nucleotides: TGTGCCAGCAGTTCCGACGTCTATGGCTACACCTTC.

V and J are TRBV7-9 and TRBJ2-3, with a tentative D call TRBD2 (5 bases). Looked up from germline, CDR1 is SEHNR and CDR2 is FQNEAQ (reference sequence). The CDR3 has 14 residues. Trimming took off 1 base at V and 1 base at J, with 6 bases between the two ends. The CDR3 loop is CASSLGSGTDTQYF. The CDR3 DNA reads TGTGCCAGCAGCTTAGGTAGCGGCACAGATACGCAGTATTTT.

V is TRBV25-1 and J is TRBJ2-1; either TRBD1 or TRBD2 may fit D (5 bases each). The germline CDR1 and CDR2 sequences are MGHDK and SYGVNS. The CDR3 totals 17 residues. Trimming left V 5 bases short and J 4 bases short, with 21 bases between. The CDR3 region is CASSSFEGSGFYNEQFF. The CDR3 coding sequence is TGTGCCAGCAGTTCCTTTGAGGGGAGCGGCTTTTACAATGAGCAGTTCTTC.

The chain combines TRBV28 with TRBJ2-3; TRBD2 agrees at 10 bases. The germline V gene encodes CDR1 MDHEN and CDR2 SYDVKM. The CDR3 is made up of 19 amino acids. Trimming removed 1 base from V and 0 bases from J; junction bases left unmatched: 10. The CDR3 sequence: CASSLLPAGGPSSTDTQYF. The CDR3 DNA reads TGTGCCAGCAGTTTATTACCAGCGGGAGGGCCGTCTAGCACAGATACGCAGTATTTT.

As to this clone: Additional DNA sequences in this sample encode the identical CDR3. The chain is built from TRBV7-3 and TRBJ1-6, with D uncertain. CDR1 SGHTA and CDR2 FQGTGA come from the germline V gene. This CDR3 region has 13 residues. With 4 bases removed from V and 7 bases from J, the gap between germline ends came to 8 bases. The CDR3 spells CASSSAWNSPLHF. CDR3 nucleotides: TGTGCCAGCAGCTCGGCGTGGAATTCACCCCTCCACTTT.

The gene calls are TRBV25-1 and TRBJ1-1; TRBD1 aligns across 7 bases. The ends lost 5 bases at V and 4 bases at J; junction bases unmatched: 10. Germline V lookup: CDR1 MGHDK, CDR2 SYGVNS. The CDR3 loop spans 15 amino acids. DNA of the CDR3: TGTGCCAGCAGTCCCCGGACAGGAGGCGGCACTGAAGCTTTCTTT. This gives the protein CASSPRTGGGTEAFF.

The chain recombines TRBV4-1 with TRBJ1-5; D possibly corresponds to TRBD1 (5 bases). CDR3 length: 16 residues. Germline V gives CDR1 MGHRA, CDR2 YSYEKL. The V gene lost 4 bases and the J gene lost 4 bases, with 17 bases spanning the gap. For the CDR3, the DNA is TGCGCCAGCAGCCCGCATTTCGGGGGGACTAATCAGCCCCAGCATTTT. Encoded protein: CASSPHFGGTNQPQHF.

This clone was observed once. The chain recombines TRBV16 with TRBJ1-1, with TRBD1 matching over 7 bases. CDR1 is KGHSY and CDR2 is FQNENV in the germline V gene. This CDR3 region has 14 residues. V gave up 1 base and J gave up 3 bases; unmatched junction bases: 2. CDR3 sequence reads: CASSQYRGYTEAFF. CDR3 sequence (DNA): TGTGCCAGCAGCCAATACAGGGGCTACACTGAAGCTTTCTTT.